What follows are 31 T cell receptor beta chains derived from one specimen sequenced in a study of blood T cell repertoires in COVID-19. Sequenced by immunoSEQ multiplex PCR; TCRdb stores in-frame clones only, minus some. Here the sample spans roughly 200,000 clones, 87% being singletons. Sequences were obtained from peripheral blood. The receptor set was obtained from a man aged 60-69 years who had recovered from COVID-19.

The chain joins TRBV5-4 to TRBJ2-1; 10 bases are shared with TRBD2. Germline V gene data show CDR1 as SGHNT and CDR2 as YYREEE (reference sequence). V lost 3 bases to trimming and J lost 6 bases; unmatched junction nucleotides: 9. This CDR3 has 16 residues. The CDR3 coding sequence is TGTGCCAGCAGCTGGGGCAGCGGGAGGGCGGGCAATGAGCAGTTCTTC. This gives the protein CASSWGSGRAGNEQFF.

For the CDR3, the DNA is TGTGCCAGCAGCTCGCAGCGCTCCTATAATTCACCCCTCCACTTT. It codes for CASSSQRSYNSPLHF. This sequence joins TRBV7-3 and TRBJ1-6; D not resolved. Germline loops: CDR1 SGHTA, CDR2 FQGTGA. This CDR3 has 15 amino acids. Between the trimmed V and J ends, which lost 4 bases and 0 bases, there was a span of 7 bases.

This clone was counted a few times. The chain employs TRBV7-2 and TRBJ2-3, with a possible D match to TRBD2 (7 bases). Deletions cut 4 bases from V and 2 bases from J, with 13 bases between. Germline V gene data show CDR1 as SGHTA and CDR2 as FQGNSA. The CDR3 has 15 residues. The CDR3 is CASSSGGRATDTQYF. The CDR3 nucleotides are TGTGCCAGCAGCTCGGGGGGCAGAGCCACAGATACGCAGTATTTT.

The rearrangement uses TRBV19 and TRBJ1-2, with TRBD1 matching 11 bases. This CDR3 has 15 amino acids. The V gene's germline CDR1 is LNHDA and CDR2 SQIVND (reference sequence). J gave up 8 bases and V 7 bases, and 12 bases lay outside the gene matches. CDR3 nucleotides: TGTGCCAGTACCGCCCGAGGACAGGGGGCGGGAGGCTACACCTTC. This gives the protein CASTARGQGAGGYTF. The variable domain in full, completed from reference TRBV19 and TRBJ1-2, reads DGGITQSPKYLFRKEGQNVTLSCEQNLNHDAMYWYRQDPGQGLRLIYYSQIVNDFQKGDIAEGYSVSREKKESFPLTVTSAQKNPTAFYLCASTARGQGAGGYTFGSGTRLTVV.

The gene calls are TRBV9 and TRBJ2-7; 10 bases fit TRBD2. V trimming: 0 bases; J trimming: 7 bases; junction bases outside the gene matches: 7. There are 15 residues in the CDR3. Germline V CDR1 and CDR2: SGDLS, YYNGEE. CDR3 nucleotides: TGTGCCAGCAGCGTAGCTCTAGCGGGGGTAAGAGAGCAGTACTTC. Translated: CASSVALAGVREQYF.

This clone has a single count. Here the CDR3 reads CAWSPPWGRGRGMYQPQHF. The CDR3 nucleotides are TGTGCCTGGAGTCCTCCATGGGGCAGGGGAAGAGGGATGTATCAGCCCCAGCATTTT. The genes are TRBV30 and TRBJ1-5, with a tentative D call TRBD1 (6 bases). The CDR3 runs 19 residues. V gave up 2 bases and J gave up 5 bases, with 28 bases separating them. Germline CDR1 GTSNPN, CDR2 SVGIG (reference sequence).

This clone was counted between two and nine times. V is TRBV7-2 and J is TRBJ1-1; no definite D call. V was cut by 1 base and J by 2 bases, with 8 bases left in between. Germline lookup yields CDR1 SGHTA and CDR2 FQGNSA. CDR3 length: 14 amino acids. As DNA, the CDR3 is TGTGCCAGCAGCTTAGGAGGGAAAAACACTGAAGCTTTCTTT. This encodes CASSLGGKNTEAFF. Full variable domain (missing parts from reference TRBV7-2 and TRBJ1-1): GAGVSQSPSNKVTEKGKDVELRCDPISGHTALYWYRQSLGQGLEFLIYFQGNSAPDKSGLPSDRFSAERTGGSVSTLTIQRTQQEDSAVYLCASSLGGKNTEAFFGQGTRLTVV.

The chain links TRBV12-3 or TRBV12-4 to TRBJ1-2; D gene ambiguous. Deletions cut 3 bases from V and 4 bases from J, with 6 bases between. The CDR3 is 12 residues long. CDR3: CASSFEAYGYTF. The CDR3 DNA reads as TGTGCCAGCAGTTTTGAGGCCTATGGCTACACCTTC.

The V call is TRBV28, the J call TRBJ2-7; 12 nucleotides line up with TRBD2. Germline V CDR1 and CDR2: MDHEN, SYDVKM. Trimming cost V 6 bases and J 5 bases; bases outside gene matches: 8. The CDR3 has 15 residues. CDR3 nucleotide sequence: TGTGCCAGCAGCCCTACTAGCGGGAGGTTCCACGAGCAGTACTTC. Its protein is CASSPTSGRFHEQYF.

The chain has TRBV19 and TRBJ2-5, with 11 bases aligning to TRBD1. The CDR3 is 15 amino acids. Losses at the gene ends were 3 bases for V and 4 bases for J; bases not matched to a gene: 4. CDR1 LNHDA and CDR2 SQIVND come from the germline V gene (reference sequence). The CDR3 nucleotides read TGTGCCAGTAGTATCTGGGACAGGGGGTTAGAGACCCAGTACTTC. Encoded protein: CASSIWDRGLETQYF.

V gene TRBV5-1 combines with J gene TRBJ2-3; TRBD2 is a possible D gene (6 bases). The CDR3 extends over 16 amino acids. Germline values: CDR1 SGHRS, CDR2 YFSETQ. V shed 0 bases and J shed 0 bases, with 11 bases lying between them. The CDR3 here is CASSLGGGESTDTQYF. In DNA form, the CDR3 reads TGCGCCAGCAGCTTGGGGGGCGGGGAAAGCACAGATACGCAGTATTTT. Based on the CDR3 plus reference TRBV5-1 and TRBJ2-3, the full variable domain is KAGVTQTPRYLIKTRGQQVTLSCSPISGHRSVSWYQQTPGQGLQFLFEYFSETQRNKGNFPGRFSGRQFSNSRSEMNVSTLELGDSALYLCASSLGGGESTDTQYFGPGTRLTVL.

The chain joins TRBV14 to TRBJ2-7; 9 bases line up with TRBD2. The CDR3 is made up of 13 amino acids. The V segment lost 4 bases and the J segment 3 bases; nucleotides outside the gene matches: 1. In germline, CDR1 is SGHDN, CDR2 FVKESK. CDR3 sequence: CASSRLADYEQYF. In DNA, the CDR3 is TGTGCCAGCAGCCGACTAGCGGACTACGAGCAGTACTTC.

This chain connects TRBV7-8 to TRBJ1-2; 7 bases map to TRBD1. Germline CDR1 is SGHVS and CDR2 is FQNEAQ. The CDR3 covers 15 residues. Trimming took 5 bases from V and 1 from J; bases not matched to a gene: 7. The CDR3 bases are TGTGCCAGCAGCACCGGGACAGCCCTTAACTATGGCTACACCTTC. It codes for CASSTGTALNYGYTF.

V is TRBV15 and J is TRBJ2-7; 7 bases map to TRBD2. The CDR3 length is 15 residues. J gave up 1 base and V 7 bases, and 10 bases lay outside the gene matches. CDR1 is LNHNV, CDR2 YYDKDF, per germline (reference sequence). CDR3 sequence (DNA): TGTGCCACCAAGCGGGACCTCACCCATTCCTACGAGCAGTACTTC. This gives the protein CATKRDLTHSYEQYF.

The chain combines TRBV30 with TRBJ2-1; the D gene is possibly TRBD1 (5 bases). Trimming removed 4 bases at V and 6 bases at J, with 10 bases between. The CDR3 contains 12 residues. Germline loops: CDR1 GTSNPN, CDR2 SVGIG (reference sequence). Written as DNA, the CDR3 is TGTGCCTGGACAGGGCTGAGCAATGAGCAGTTCTTC. Its translation is CAWTGLSNEQFF.

The chain couples TRBV6-5 to TRBJ2-3, with 11 nucleotides matching TRBD2. The CDR3 runs 15 residues. Per the germline V gene, CDR1 is MNHEY and CDR2 is SVGAGI. V dropped 7 bases and J dropped 0; count of bases not matched to a gene: 3. CDR3 bases: TGTGCCAGCATCCCTAGCGGGGGGAGCACAGATACGCAGTATTTT. This encodes CASIPSGGSTDTQYF.

This clone came up once. The chain uses TRBV30 and TRBJ1-5; D call uncertain. In germline, CDR1 is GTSNPN, CDR2 SVGIG (reference sequence). This CDR3 has 13 residues. The V gene lost 1 base and the J gene lost 4 bases, with 8 bases spanning the gap. The CDR3 loop reads CAWSGGWNQPQHF. The DNA of the CDR3 is TGTGCCTGGAGTGGCGGTTGGAATCAGCCCCAGCATTTT.

The chain uses TRBV5-1 and TRBJ1-6; 7 nucleotides line up with TRBD1. V gave up 0 bases and J gave up 3 bases; unmatched junction bases: 6. Germline CDR1 and CDR2: SGHRS and YFSETQ. This CDR3 contains 17 residues. CDR3 loop: CASSLGRTGDYNSPLHF. CDR3 DNA sequence: TGCGCCAGCAGCTTGGGTCGGACAGGAGACTATAATTCACCCCTCCACTTT.

The chain couples TRBV6-1 to TRBJ2-3, with 11 bases fitting TRBD2. Germline V gene sequence: CDR1 MNHNS, CDR2 SASEGT. The V gene end was trimmed by 2 bases and the J gene end by 6 bases; junction bases not matched to a gene: 7. The CDR3 has 16 residues. This CDR3 reads CASSERSGRAADTQYF. CDR3 bases: TGTGCCAGCAGTGAACGTAGCGGGAGGGCCGCGGATACGCAGTATTTT.

This clone was observed once. This sequence joins TRBV29-1 and TRBJ2-3; 8 bases match TRBD2. Looked up from germline, CDR1 is SQVTM and CDR2 is ANQGSEA. This CDR3 contains 14 residues. V shed 4 bases and J 3 bases; nucleotides not matched to a gene: 6. As DNA, the CDR3 is TGCAGCGTTGGACTAGGACTAGCAACAGATACGCAGTATTTT. It is translated as CSVGLGLATDTQYF.

In its sample, this clone was seen a few times. The chain carries TRBV5-4 and TRBJ2-7; 8 positions match TRBD1. The junction had 2 bases not matched to a gene; V was cut back by 0 bases and J by 3 bases. The CDR3 runs to 14 residues. Germline values: CDR1 SGHNT, CDR2 YYREEE (reference sequence). CDR3 loop: CASSLGQGIYEQYF. CDR3 coding DNA: TGTGCCAGCAGCTTGGGACAGGGGATCTACGAGCAGTACTTC.

This clone has more than one count but fewer than ten. The chain recombines TRBV10-3 with TRBJ2-7, with 13 bases identical to TRBD2. CDR1 ENHRY and CDR2 SYGVKD come from the germline V gene. V shed 7 bases and J 4 bases; nucleotides not matched to a gene: 4. CDR3 length: 14 amino acids. CDR3 in DNA: TGTGCCATCACCCCGACTAGCGGGGGGTACGAGCAGTACTTC. It encodes CAITPTSGGYEQYF.

V usage is TRBV6-5 and J usage is TRBJ1-3, with TRBD1 matching 8 bases. The V segment lost 0 bases and the J segment 4 bases; nucleotides outside the gene matches: 2. Per germline, CDR1 MNHEY and CDR2 SVGAGI. The CDR3 covers 15 residues. Here the CDR3 DNA reads TGTGCCAGCAGTTACTCCGGGACAGGAGGAAACACCATATATTTT. Translated, it gives CASSYSGTGGNTIYF.

This chain joins TRBV28 and TRBJ1-2; TRBD1 might be the D (6 bases). V lost 4 bases and J lost 5, with 11 bases in between. From germline, CDR1 is MDHEN and CDR2 SYDVKM. This CDR3 contains 13 residues. As DNA, the CDR3 is TGTGCCAGCAGTTCAACAGGGAAATATGGCTACACCTTC. Translated, it gives CASSSTGKYGYTF.

This clone is a singleton in its sample. The V and J genes are TRBV7-3 and TRBJ1-5; D is unresolved. The CDR3 length is 13 residues. Deletions cut 7 bases from V and 7 bases from J, with 14 bases between. Per the germline V gene, CDR1 is SGHTA and CDR2 is FQGTGA. The CDR3 here is CASNGELGQPQHF. The CDR3 nucleotides are TGTGCCAGCAACGGGGAATTGGGCCAGCCCCAGCATTTT.

This rearrangement joins TRBV23-1 to TRBJ1-1; TRBD1 agrees at 7 bases. TRBV23-1 is filed as an ORF, its function uncertain. The CDR3 runs to 14 residues. V was pared by 5 bases and J by 5 bases, with 8 bases of the junction left unmatched. Here the CDR3 reads CASSSRQGGTEAFF. Here the CDR3 DNA reads TGCGCCAGCAGTAGTCGACAGGGAGGTACTGAAGCTTTCTTT.

This sequence joins TRBV6-5 and TRBJ2-7; tentatively, D is TRBD2 (5 bases). The CDR3 consists of 11 residues. Trimming removed 8 bases at V and 0 bases at J, with 5 bases between. Germline V lookup: CDR1 MNHEY, CDR2 SVGAGI. The chain's CDR3 is CASGSSYEQYF. In nucleotides, the CDR3 is TGTGCCAGCGGGAGCTCCTACGAGCAGTACTTC.

This clone is a singleton in its sample. The chain has TRBV5-4 and TRBJ2-3; 7 bases line up with TRBD2. The CDR3 runs 18 residues. V shed 4 bases, J shed 1 base, and the junction held 15 bases outside the gene matches. The germline V gene has CDR1 SGHNT and CDR2 YYREEE (reference sequence). CDR3 region: CASSAPAGVVTGTDTQYF. Here the CDR3 DNA reads TGTGCCAGCAGCGCCCCCGCGGGAGTAGTCACTGGCACAGATACGCAGTATTTT. Based on the CDR3 plus reference TRBV5-4 and TRBJ2-3, the full variable domain is ETGVTQSPTHLIKTRGQQVTLRCSSQSGHNTVSWYQQALGQGPQFIFQYYREEENGRGNFPPRFSGLQFPNYSSELNVNALELDDSALYLCASSAPAGVVTGTDTQYFGPGTRLTVL.

V is TRBV28 and J is TRBJ1-1; a weak D match, TRBD1 (6 bases). Per germline, CDR1 MDHEN and CDR2 SYDVKM. Trimming removed 8 bases from V and 2 bases from J, with 12 bases in between. This CDR3 contains 13 residues. This chain's CDR3 is CASFETGNTEAFF. The CDR3 DNA follows: TGTGCCAGCTTTGAGACAGGAAACACTGAAGCTTTCTTT. Based on the CDR3 plus reference TRBV28 and TRBJ1-1, the full variable domain is DVKVTQSSRYLVKRTGEKVFLECVQDMDHENMFWYRQDPGLGLRLIYFSYDVKMKEKGDIPEGYSVSREKKERFSLILESASTNQTSMYLCASFETGNTEAFFGQGTRLTVV.

About this clone: Within the sample, other DNA sequences also encode this same CDR3. The chain joins TRBV19 to TRBJ1-1; D is perhaps TRBD1 (6 bases). The CDR3 sequence is 14 residues long. Germline V lookup: CDR1 LNHDA, CDR2 SQIVND (reference sequence). Trimming removed 2 bases from V and 2 bases from J, with 9 bases in between. The CDR3 spells CASSISGGNTEAFF. The CDR3 region has the DNA TGTGCCAGTAGTATATCTGGGGGCAACACTGAAGCTTTCTTT.

J is TRBJ2-2 and V is TRBV19; 8 bases are shared with TRBD1. CDR3 length: 14 residues. J was trimmed by 5 bases and V by 5 bases; bases with no gene match: 4. Germline loops: CDR1 LNHDA, CDR2 SQIVND (reference sequence). This chain's CDR3 is CASSGGQATGELFF. CDR3 coding DNA: TGTGCCAGTAGTGGGGGACAGGCTACCGGGGAGCTGTTTTTT.